The TCR beta chain described here comes from a study of human T cells and chemical hapten exposure. This clonotype has a count of ten or more. As processed by the authors: Samples ranged from about 20,000 to 750,000 TCRs, with a median of approximately 96,000. TCRdb independently ran MiXCR on the RACE reads; one entry per CDR3 protein. The V and J calls here are based on TCRdb, not the publication. Among roughly 49,000 distinct CDR3 sequences listed, 3.5% to 4.5% were seen once. CDR3 length: 13 residues. Germline loops: CDR1 SGHTA, CDR2 FQGNSA. V lost 1 base and J 2 bases, leaving 6 bases between the germline ends. Documented time point: healthy volunteer bleed at 2 weeks. The authors' total RNA extraction used unfractionated whole blood.

The specimen sequenced was whole blood. The sequence came from a female donor in good health. Some clones in this sample may be carry-over from other donors' samples. The V gene is TRBV7-2, the J gene TRBJ2-7; possible D gene TRBD2, 5 bases. The CDR3 loop is CASSLVRAYEQYF. The DNA for the CDR3 is TGTGCCAGCAGCTTAGTGCGGGCCTACGAGCAGTACTTC.